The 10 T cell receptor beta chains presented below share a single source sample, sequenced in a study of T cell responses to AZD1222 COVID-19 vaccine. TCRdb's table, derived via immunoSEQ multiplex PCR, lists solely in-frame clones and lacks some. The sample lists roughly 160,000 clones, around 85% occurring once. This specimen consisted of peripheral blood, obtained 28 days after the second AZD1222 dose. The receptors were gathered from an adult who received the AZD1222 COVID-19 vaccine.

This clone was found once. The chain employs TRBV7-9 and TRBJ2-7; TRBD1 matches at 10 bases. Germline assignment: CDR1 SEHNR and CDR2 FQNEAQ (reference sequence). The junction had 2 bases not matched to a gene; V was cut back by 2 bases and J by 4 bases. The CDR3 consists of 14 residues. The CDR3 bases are TGTGCCAGCAGCTTAAAGGGACAGGGGTACGAGCAGTACTTC. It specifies CASSLKGQGYEQYF.

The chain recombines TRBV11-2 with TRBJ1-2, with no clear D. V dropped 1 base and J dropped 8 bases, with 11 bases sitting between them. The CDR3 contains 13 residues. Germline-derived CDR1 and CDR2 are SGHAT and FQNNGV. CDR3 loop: CASSLGRGRGYTF. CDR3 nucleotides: TGTGCCAGCAGCTTAGGGCGGGGTCGGGGCTACACCTTC.

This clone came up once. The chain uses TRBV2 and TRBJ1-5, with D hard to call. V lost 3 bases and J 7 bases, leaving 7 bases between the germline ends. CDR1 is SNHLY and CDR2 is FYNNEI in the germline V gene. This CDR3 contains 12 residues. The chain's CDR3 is CASSDGPQPQHF. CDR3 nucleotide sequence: TGTGCCAGCAGTGACGGGCCCCAGCCCCAGCATTTT. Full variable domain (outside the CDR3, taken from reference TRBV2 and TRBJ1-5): EPEVTQTPSHQVTQMGQEVILRCVPISNHLYFYWYRQILGQKVEFLVSFYNNEISEKSEIFDDQFSVERPDGSNFTLKIRSTKLEDSAMYFCASSDGPQPQHFGDGTRLSIL.

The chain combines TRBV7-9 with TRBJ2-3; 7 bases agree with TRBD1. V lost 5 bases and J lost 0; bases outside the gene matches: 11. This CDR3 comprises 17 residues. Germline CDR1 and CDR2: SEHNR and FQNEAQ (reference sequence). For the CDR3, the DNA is TGTGCCAGCAGCCAGCTCGACGGGACAGCTAGCACAGATACGCAGTATTTT. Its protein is CASSQLDGTASTDTQYF.

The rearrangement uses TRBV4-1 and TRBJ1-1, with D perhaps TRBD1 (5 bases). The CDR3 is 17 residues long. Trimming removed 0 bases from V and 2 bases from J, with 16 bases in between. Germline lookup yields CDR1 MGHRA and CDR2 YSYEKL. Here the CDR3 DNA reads TGCGCCAGCAGCCAAGATGTGATGGGGGGAGGTAACACTGAAGCTTTCTTT. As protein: CASSQDVMGGGNTEAFF.

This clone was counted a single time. The CDR3 DNA reads TGTGCCAGCAGCCAGCCGGGACAGGGACGGTATGGCTACACCTTC. Its protein product is CASSQPGQGRYGYTF. The chain employs TRBV3-1 (or the pseudogene TRBV3-2) and TRBJ1-2, with 9 positions matching TRBD1. The CDR3 contains 15 residues. Looked up from germline, CDR1 is LGHDT and CDR2 is YNNKEL (reference sequence). With V trimmed by 3 bases and J by 5 bases, 7 bases remained unmatched.

Here the CDR3 reads CASSLGRPGNTIYF. In nucleotides, the CDR3 is TGTGCCAGCAGCTTAGGTCGGCCCGGAAACACCATATATTTT. This chain uses TRBV7-6 with TRBJ1-3; D unclear. CDR1 is SGHVS, CDR2 FNYEAQ, per germline. The V end was cut by 1 base, the J end by 4 bases, with 8 bases between. CDR3 length: 14 amino acids. The full variable domain, rest sourced from reference TRBV7-6 and TRBJ1-3, is GAGVSQSPRYKVTKRGQDVALRCDPISGHVSLYWYRQALGQGPEFLTYFNYEAQQDKSGLPNDRFSAERPEGSISTLTIQRTEQRDSAMYRCASSLGRPGNTIYFGEGSWLTVV.

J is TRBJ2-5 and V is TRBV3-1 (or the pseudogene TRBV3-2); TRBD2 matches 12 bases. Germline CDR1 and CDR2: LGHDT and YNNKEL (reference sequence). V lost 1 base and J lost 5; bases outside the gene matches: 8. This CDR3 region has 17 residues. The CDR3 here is CASSQVPSGGARETQYF. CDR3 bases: TGTGCCAGCAGCCAAGTTCCTAGCGGGGGGGCACGTGAGACCCAGTACTTC.

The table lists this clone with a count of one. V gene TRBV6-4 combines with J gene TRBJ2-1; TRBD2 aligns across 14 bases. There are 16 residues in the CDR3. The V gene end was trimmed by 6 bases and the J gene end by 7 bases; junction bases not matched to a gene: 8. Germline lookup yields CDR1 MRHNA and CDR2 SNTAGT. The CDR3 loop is CASSKRLAGGRNEQFF. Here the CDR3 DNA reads TGTGCCAGCAGCAAACGACTAGCGGGGGGGCGTAATGAGCAGTTCTTC.

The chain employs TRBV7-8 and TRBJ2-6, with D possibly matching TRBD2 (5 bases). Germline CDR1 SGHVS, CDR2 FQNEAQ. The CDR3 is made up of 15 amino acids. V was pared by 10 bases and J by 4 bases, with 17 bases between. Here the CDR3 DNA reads TGTGCCATACCTGGGGAGCGACCCGGGGCCAACGTCCTGACTTTC. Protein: CAIPGERPGANVLTF.